Here is one T cell receptor beta chain with its context. These data belong to a study of blood T cell repertoires in COVID-19. Overall study: Donors in the United States, Italy and Spain gave samples during acute or convalescent COVID-19. T cells, B-cell-depleted T cells, or PBMCs provided the cDNA or gDNA that served as material.

The CDR3 consists of 13 residues. With V trimmed by 5 bases and J by 1 base, 1 base remained unmatched. Looked up from germline, CDR1 is ENHRY and CDR2 is SYGVKD. Per the original methods: Estimates of nucleated cell counts were drawn from the amplification of reference gene primers. Clones were read by immunoSEQ multiplex PCR, and TCRdb kept only the in-frame ones, dropping some. V, J and clone size derive from that table, while D and trimming were established from the DNA sequence. The table shows about 150,000 clones, with more than 85% occurring only once. The chain combines TRBV10-3 with TRBJ1-1; 7 nucleotides align to TRBD1. The sample was peripheral blood. This TCR came from a woman in her 70s with acute or convalescent COVID-19. CDR3 bases: TGTGCCATCAGTCGACAGGGGAACACTGAAGCTTTCTTT. Its protein product is CAISRQGNTEAFF.